This entry lists 11 T cell receptor beta chains sequenced from one sample in a study of cytomegalovirus exposure and HLA in healthy donors. Repertoires were generated with immunoSEQ multiplex PCR, while TCRdb's copy carries only in-frame clones and drops some. The profile shows about 190,000 clones, about 80% of them singletons. The source material was PBMCs. These receptors were obtained from a man aged 18-30 years in good health and CMV-seropositive.

The chain is built from TRBV6-6 and TRBJ2-6, with D tentatively TRBD1 (5 bases). Germline lookup yields CDR1 MNHNY and CDR2 SVGAGI (reference sequence). The CDR3 has 15 residues. The V end was cut by 7 bases, the J end by 3 bases, with 13 bases between. CDR3 amino acids: CASNLRGFGANVLTF. The CDR3 DNA reads as TGTGCCAGCAATTTAAGGGGCTTTGGGGCCAACGTCCTGACTTTC.

The chain recombines TRBV5-4 with TRBJ2-3; 7 bases match TRBD2. This CDR3 region has 15 residues. Germline loops: CDR1 SGHNT, CDR2 YYREEE (reference sequence). Unmatched junction bases numbered 3, after V lost 0 bases and J lost 2 bases. CDR3 nucleotide sequence: TGTGCCAGCAGCTTGGCTAGCGGAACCACAGATACGCAGTATTTT. Amino acids: CASSLASGTTDTQYF. Full variable domain (remainder filled in from reference TRBV5-4 and TRBJ2-3): ETGVTQSPTHLIKTRGQQVTLRCSSQSGHNTVSWYQQALGQGPQFIFQYYREEENGRGNFPPRFSGLQFPNYSSELNVNALELDDSALYLCASSLASGTTDTQYFGPGTRLTVL.

The chain uses TRBV4-1 and TRBJ1-4; tentatively, D is TRBD1 (6 bases). The germline V gene encodes CDR1 MGHRA and CDR2 YSYEKL. The CDR3 runs to 16 residues. The germline V and J ends were trimmed by 4 bases and 0 bases, with 12 bases remaining between them. This CDR3 is CASSLGQSATNEKLFF. CDR3 DNA: TGCGCCAGCAGCCTCGGACAGTCCGCAACTAATGAAAAACTGTTTTTT.

This chain links TRBV27 with TRBJ2-7, with unresolved D. The germline V gene encodes CDR1 MNHEY and CDR2 SMNVEV (reference sequence). V was cut by 7 bases and J by 2 bases, with 12 bases left in between. This CDR3 region has 13 residues. CDR3 in amino acids: CASTDKSTYEQYF. The CDR3 region has the DNA TGTGCCAGCACAGACAAATCCACCTACGAGCAGTACTTC.

The chain is built from TRBV19 and TRBJ2-7; 10 nucleotides agree with TRBD2. V was clipped by 3 bases and J by 13 bases; unmatched bases: 15. The CDR3 loop spans 15 amino acids. Germline CDR1 and CDR2: LNHDA and SQIVND (reference sequence). The CDR3 loop is CASSIDSASGSRIYF. CDR3 in DNA: TGTGCCAGTAGTATTGATTCTGCTAGCGGGAGTCGGATTTACTTC.

The gene calls are TRBV6-5 and TRBJ2-3; weak D call: TRBD1 (6 bases). From germline, CDR1 is MNHEY and CDR2 SVGAGI. The CDR3 runs to 14 residues. V was trimmed by 4 bases and J by 4 bases, leaving 12 bases between them. CDR3 amino acids: CASSWDTEADTQYF. DNA for the CDR3: TGTGCCAGCAGTTGGGACACGGAGGCAGATACGCAGTATTTT.

In nucleotides, the CDR3 is TGTGCCAGCAGCACATTCTCCATTAGCGGGATACGAAACAATGAGCAGTTCTTC. It codes for CASSTFSISGIRNNEQFF. This rearrangement joins TRBV11-2 to TRBJ2-1; 8 bases agree with TRBD2. Trimming cost V 5 bases and J 5 bases; bases outside gene matches: 17. Per germline, CDR1 SGHAT and CDR2 FQNNGV. The CDR3 sequence is 18 residues long.

This rearrangement joins TRBV5-1 to TRBJ2-7; weak D call: TRBD1 (7 bases). This CDR3 has 15 amino acids. The V gene's germline CDR1 is SGHRS and CDR2 YFSETQ. V gave up 3 bases and J gave up 7 bases, with 20 bases separating them. Here the CDR3 reads CASSWGQTSYEEQYF. In DNA, the CDR3 is TGCGCCAGCAGCTGGGGACAGACTAGTTACGAGGAGCAGTACTTC.

The chain couples TRBV29-1 to TRBJ2-3; D is unresolved. The V gene lost 5 bases and the J gene lost 2 bases, with 11 bases spanning the gap. Germline CDR1 and CDR2: SQVTM and ANQGSEA. CDR3 length: 13 amino acids. The CDR3 sequence is CSVPAANTDTQYF. The CDR3 region has the DNA TGCAGCGTTCCGGCGGCAAACACAGATACGCAGTATTTT.

This chain uses TRBV7-8 with TRBJ1-1; D is uncertain. Germline lookup yields CDR1 SGHVS and CDR2 FQNEAQ. V lost 9 bases, J lost 0 bases, and 17 bases lay in between. The CDR3 is 15 amino acids. CDR3 coding DNA: TGTGCCAGTCGGGAACCCGGGGTCATGAACACTGAAGCTTTCTTT. Translating gives CASREPGVMNTEAFF.

The chain employs TRBV28 and TRBJ1-2; tentatively, D is TRBD1 (6 bases). This CDR3 contains 14 residues. The germline V gene has CDR1 MDHEN and CDR2 SYDVKM. Trimming removed 6 bases from V and 6 bases from J, with 17 bases in between. CDR3 in DNA: TGTGCCAGCAGCCCTATGAGGGGGGGTGATGGCTACACCTTC. Translated: CASSPMRGGDGYTF.